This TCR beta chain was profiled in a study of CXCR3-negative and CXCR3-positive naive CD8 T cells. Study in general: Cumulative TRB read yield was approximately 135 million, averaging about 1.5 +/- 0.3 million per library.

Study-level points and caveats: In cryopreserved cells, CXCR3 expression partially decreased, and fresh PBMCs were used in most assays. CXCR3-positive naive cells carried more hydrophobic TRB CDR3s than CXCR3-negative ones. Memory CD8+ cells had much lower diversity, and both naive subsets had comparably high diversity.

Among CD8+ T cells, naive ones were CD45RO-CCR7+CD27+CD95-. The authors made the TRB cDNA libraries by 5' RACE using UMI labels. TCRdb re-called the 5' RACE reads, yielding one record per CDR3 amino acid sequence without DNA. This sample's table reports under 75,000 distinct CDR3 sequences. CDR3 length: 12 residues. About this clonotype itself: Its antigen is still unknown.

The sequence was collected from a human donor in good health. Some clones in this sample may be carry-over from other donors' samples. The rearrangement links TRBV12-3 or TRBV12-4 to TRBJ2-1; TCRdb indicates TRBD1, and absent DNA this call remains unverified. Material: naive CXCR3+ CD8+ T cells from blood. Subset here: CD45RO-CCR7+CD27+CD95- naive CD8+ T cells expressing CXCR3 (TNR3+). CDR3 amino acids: CASASGTSEQFF.